The rows below give T cell receptor beta chains drawn from one sample of a study. TCRdb reprocessed the 5' RACE reads via MiXCR and lists one record per CDR3 protein. This table has 9,500 to 15,000 distinct CDR3 sequences, roughly 47% appearing once. The sequencing input was tumor-infiltrating Tregs sorted from the breast tumor. All receptors derive from a female donor with breast cancer. The CDR3 runs from the conserved cysteine through the conserved F or W. A D gene is named only where the DNA matches it firmly. The size of a clone is reported for some rows only, either as once, few or many, or as a class for expanded clones.

j_call d_call clone_size v_call cdr3_aa cdr3_nt
TRBJ2-5 TRBD1 . TRBV9 CASSPGTGAQQETQYF TGTGCCAGCAGCCCCGGGACAGGGGCCCAACAAGAGACCCAGTACTTC
TRBJ1-5 . . TRBV18 CASSPSRGGTDTQHF TGTGCCAGCTCACCAAGTCGAGGAGGCACAGATACGCAGCATTTT
TRBJ1-2 . few TRBV12-3/TRBV12-4 CASSLQGGYTF TGTGCCAGCAGTTTACAGGGTGGCTACACCTTC
TRBJ1-1 TRBD1 medium-sized TRBV12-3/TRBV12-4 CASSYRGQIAFF TGTGCCAGCAGCTACAGGGGGCAGATAGCTTTCTTT
TRBJ2-7 . . TRBV30 CAWSLPGTLNTEQYF TGTGCCTGGAGTCTTCCCGGGACCCTTAATACCGAGCAGTACTTC
TRBJ2-3 TRBD1 . TRBV5-1 CASSSGTASDTQYF TGCGCCAGCAGCTCAGGGACAGCTTCGGATACGCAGTATTTT
TRBJ1-2 . . TRBV12-3/TRBV12-4 CASSFGGAGYTF TGTGCCAGCAGTTTCGGGGGGGCTGGCTACACCTTC
TRBJ2-1 . . TRBV4-2 CASSQDPGHNNEQFF TGTGCCAGCAGCCAAGATCCGGGACACAACAATGAGCAGTTCTTC
TRBJ1-2 TRBD1 . TRBV7-2 CASSLGGQGRRVGYTF TGTGCCAGCAGCTTAGGGGGACAGGGTAGGAGGGTTGGCTACACCTTC
TRBJ2-7 TRBD1 few TRBV20-1 CSAGGQLRPYEQYF TGCAGTGCAGGGGGACAGCTCCGACCCTACGAGCAGTACTTC
TRBJ1-5 . . TRBV20-1 CSAGPVIGHNQPQHF TGCAGTGCTGGACCAGTCATAGGGCATAATCAGCCCCAGCATTTT
TRBJ2-1 . . TRBV6-6 CASSYRTNRRSNDEQFF TGTGCCAGCAGTTACCGGACTAATAGGCGGAGTAACGATGAGCAGTTCTTC